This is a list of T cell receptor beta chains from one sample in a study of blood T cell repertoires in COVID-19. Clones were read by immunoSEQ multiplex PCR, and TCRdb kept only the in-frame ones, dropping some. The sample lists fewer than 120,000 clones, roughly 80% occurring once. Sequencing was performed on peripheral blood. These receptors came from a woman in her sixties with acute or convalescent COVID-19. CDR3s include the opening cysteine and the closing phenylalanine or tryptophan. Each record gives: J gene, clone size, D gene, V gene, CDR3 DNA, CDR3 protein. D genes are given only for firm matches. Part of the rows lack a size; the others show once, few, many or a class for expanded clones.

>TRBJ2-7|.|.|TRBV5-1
TGCGCCAGCAGCTTCTCCTCGGACGAGCAGTACTTC
CASSFSSDEQYF
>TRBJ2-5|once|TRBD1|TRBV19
TGTGCCAGTAGTATCCAGGGGGCGCGTGTCCAAGAGACCCAGTACTTC
CASSIQGARVQETQYF
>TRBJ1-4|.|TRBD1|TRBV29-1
TGCAGCGTGGCCCAGGGGGAGACTGAAAAACTGTTTTTT
CSVAQGETEKLFF
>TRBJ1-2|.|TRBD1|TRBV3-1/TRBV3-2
TGTGCCAGCAGCCCCGTTCCGGGACAGGGTGGCTACACCTTC
CASSPVPGQGGYTF
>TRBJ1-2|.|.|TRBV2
TGTGCCAGCAGTGAATCTGTTATCTATGGCTACACCTTC
CASSESVIYGYTF
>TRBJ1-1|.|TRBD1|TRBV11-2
TGTGCCAGCAGCGCAACGACAGGGTTTGCTGAAGCTTTCTTT
CASSATTGFAEAFF
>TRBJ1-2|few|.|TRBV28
TGTGCCAGCAGTTCGGGGAACTATGGCTACACCTTC
CASSSGNYGYTF
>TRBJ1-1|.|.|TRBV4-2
TGTGCCAGCAGCCAAGCCGACATGAACACTGAAGCTTTCTTT
CASSQADMNTEAFF
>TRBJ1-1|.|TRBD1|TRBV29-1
TGCAGCGGCCGACAGGGGGGCACTGAAGCTTTCTTT
CSGRQGGTEAFF
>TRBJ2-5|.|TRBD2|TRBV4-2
TGTGCCAGCAGCCAAGATCCTAGCGGGGGGTCGACCCAGTACTTC
CASSQDPSGGSTQYF
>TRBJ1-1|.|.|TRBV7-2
TGTGCCAGCAGCTTAGATCTGGGGGCGACCACTGAAGCTTTCTTT
CASSLDLGATTEAFF
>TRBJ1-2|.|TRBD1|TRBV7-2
TGTGCCAGCAGCTTCAGGGGGCTCAACTATGGCTACACCTTC
CASSFRGLNYGYTF
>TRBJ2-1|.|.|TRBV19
TGTGCCAGTAGCCAGACTCAGGGGTTAATTTACAATGAGCAGTTCTTC
CASSQTQGLIYNEQFF
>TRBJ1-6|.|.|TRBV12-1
TGTGCCAGCAGCTTTTCGGCAGGGGGGAGTTCACCCCTCCACTTT
CASSFSAGGSSPLHF
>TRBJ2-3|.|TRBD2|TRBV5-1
TGCGCCAGCAGAGGGCTAGCGGGGTCAGATACGCAGTATTTT
CASRGLAGSDTQYF
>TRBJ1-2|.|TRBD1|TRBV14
TGTGCCAGCAGCCCAAGACAGGGGTTTGGCTACACCTTC
CASSPRQGFGYTF
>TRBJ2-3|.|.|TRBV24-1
TGTGCCACCGGTGGGGAGACGGGTCTGGGGGGGGCCGACACAGATACGCAGTATTTT
CATGGETGLGGADTDTQYF
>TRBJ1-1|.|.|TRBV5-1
TGCGCCAGCAGCTTGGGGAGGCGGAATGAAGCTTTCTTT
CASSLGRRNEAFF
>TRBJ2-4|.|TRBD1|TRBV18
TGTGCCAGCTCACTACAGGGGAACATTCAGTACTTC
CASSLQGNIQYF
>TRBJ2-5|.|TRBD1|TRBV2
TGTGCCAGCAGTGAAGGACAGGGTCGCCAAGAGACCCAGTACTTC
CASSEGQGRQETQYF
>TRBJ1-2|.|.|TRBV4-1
TGCGCCAGCAGCCAAGATCTCAAGGGGTCGGTCTATGGCTACACCTTC
CASSQDLKGSVYGYTF
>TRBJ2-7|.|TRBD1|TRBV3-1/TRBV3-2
TGTGCCAGCAGCCACCTTACAGGGGGCCTGACCTACGAGCAGTACTTC
CASSHLTGGLTYEQYF
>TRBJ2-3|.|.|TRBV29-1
TGCAGCGGAGACGGGGCGGGGGCCGGAGATACGCAGTATTTT
CSGDGAGAGDTQYF
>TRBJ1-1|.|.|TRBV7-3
TGTGCCAGCAGCCCGCAGCAGGGCACTGAAGCTTTCTTT
CASSPQQGTEAFF
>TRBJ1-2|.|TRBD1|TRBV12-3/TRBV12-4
TGTGCCAGCTCCCCCGGACAGGGTAAATTCGCCTTC
CASSPGQGKFAF
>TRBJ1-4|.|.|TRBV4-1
TGCGCCAGCAGCCAAGGGGGCTCTAATGAAAAACTGTTTTTT
CASSQGGSNEKLFF
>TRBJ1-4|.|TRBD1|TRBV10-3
TGTGCCACCACAGGGGCCACTAATGAAAAACTGTTTTTT
CATTGATNEKLFF
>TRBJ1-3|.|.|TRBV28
TGTGCCAGCAGGAACCGGGAGGTCGAGAATTTT
CASRNREVENF
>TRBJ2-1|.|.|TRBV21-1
.
CASFGQGAPGNEQFF
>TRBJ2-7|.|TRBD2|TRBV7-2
TGTGCCAGCAGACCCGGACTAGCGGGGGACGAGCAGTACTTC
CASRPGLAGDEQYF
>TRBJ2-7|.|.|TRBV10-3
TGTGCCAGCAACAGGGACTCCTACGAGCAGTACTTC
CASNRDSYEQYF
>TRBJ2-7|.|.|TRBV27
TGTGCCAGCAGTTTCCGGACGGGAGAGCAGTACTTC
CASSFRTGEQYF
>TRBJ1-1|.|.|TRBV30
TGTGCCTGGAGTGAACAGGTGGGCACTGAAGCTTTCTTT
CAWSEQVGTEAFF
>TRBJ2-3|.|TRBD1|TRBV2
TGTGCCAGCAGTGATGGACAGGGATCTAGCACAGATACGCAGTATTTT
CASSDGQGSSTDTQYF
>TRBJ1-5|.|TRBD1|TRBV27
TGTGCCAGCAGTTTAGACAGGGGGCCCCCATATAGCAATCAGCCCCAGCATTTT
CASSLDRGPPYSNQPQHF
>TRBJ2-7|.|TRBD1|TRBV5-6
TGTGCCAGCAGCTCCCTAGGGACAGGGAACTACGAGCAGTACTTC
CASSSLGTGNYEQYF
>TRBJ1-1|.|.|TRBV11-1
TGTGCCAGCAGCTGGGGGCTTGAAGCTTTCTTT
CASSWGLEAFF
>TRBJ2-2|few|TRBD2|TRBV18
TGTGCCAGCTCACCACCGCTAGCGGGGGCCACCGGGGAGCTGTTTTTT
CASSPPLAGATGELFF
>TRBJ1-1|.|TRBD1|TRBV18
TGTGCCAGCTCACCTGAAACAGGGGGATGGACTGAAGCTTTCTTT
CASSPETGGWTEAFF
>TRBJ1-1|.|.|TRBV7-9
TGTGCCAGCAGCCTCCTGGACAGGAACACTGAAGCTTTCTTT
CASSLLDRNTEAFF
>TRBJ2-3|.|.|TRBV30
TGTGCCTGGACAGAGGCTAGCACAGATACGCAGTATTTT
CAWTEASTDTQYF
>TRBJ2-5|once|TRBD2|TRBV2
TGTGCCAGCAGTGGAGCGGGGCCTCAAGAGACCCAGTACTTC
CASSGAGPQETQYF
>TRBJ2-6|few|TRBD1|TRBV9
TGTGCCAGCAGCCCAGACAGGGTATCTGGGGCCAACGTCCTGACTTTC
CASSPDRVSGANVLTF
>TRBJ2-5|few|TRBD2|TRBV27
TGTGCCAGCAGACCCTCCCCGGGAGGGATCGAGACCCAGTACTTC
CASRPSPGGIETQYF
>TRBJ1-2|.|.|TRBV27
TGTGCCAGCAGTTTAGCTGGGGGGAGTAGTGGCTACACCTTC
CASSLAGGSSGYTF
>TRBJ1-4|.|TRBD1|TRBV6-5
TGTGCCAGCAGGGACAGGGGGGCAACTAATGAAAAACTGTTTTTT
CASRDRGATNEKLFF
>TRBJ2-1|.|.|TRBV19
TGTGCCAGTAGTATACGAGAATTCTCCTACAATGAGCAGTTCTTC
CASSIREFSYNEQFF
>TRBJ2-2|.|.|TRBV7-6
TGTGCCAGCAGTCTTCGGACCGGGGAGCTGTTTTTT
CASSLRTGELFF
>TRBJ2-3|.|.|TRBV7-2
TGTGCCAGCAGCTTATCCCTAAGCACAGATACGCAGTATTTT
CASSLSLSTDTQYF
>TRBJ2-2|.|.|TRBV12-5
TGTGCTAGTGCGGAGGGCGGGGAGCTGTTTTTT
CASAEGGELFF
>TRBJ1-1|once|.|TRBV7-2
TGTGCCAGCAGCTTAGCCCAGGGTGGCACTGAAGCTTTCTTT
CASSLAQGGTEAFF
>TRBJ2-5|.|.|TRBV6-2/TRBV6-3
TGTGCCAGCAGTACTTATGTGCCGGGGTGGACTCAAGAGACCCAGTACTTC
CASSTYVPGWTQETQYF